These 18 T cell receptor beta chains were sequenced from one sample in a study of blood T cell repertoires in COVID-19. Data came from immunoSEQ multiplex PCR; TCRdb stores just in-frame clones and leaves some out. The sample yields fewer than 110,000 clones, 84% seen once. Sample: peripheral blood. Every receptor here comes from a human donor in a cohort sampled during active COVID-19.

A few counts support this clone. The CDR3 DNA follows: TGTGCCAGCAGTGGGGGGACAGCTTCTTACAATGAGCAGTTCTTC. It encodes CASSGGTASYNEQFF. The gene calls are TRBV28 and TRBJ2-1; D is perhaps TRBD1 (7 bases). CDR1 is MDHEN and CDR2 is SYDVKM in the germline V gene. V was cut by 5 bases and J by 4 bases, with 15 bases left in between. The CDR3 contains 15 residues.

The chain links TRBV3-1 (or the pseudogene TRBV3-2) to TRBJ2-2, with D possibly matching TRBD2 (6 bases). CDR3 length: 18 residues. Germline V lookup: CDR1 LGHDT, CDR2 YNNKEL (reference sequence). V was cut by 4 bases and J by 0 bases, with 18 bases left in between. The CDR3 reads CASSREDADRTNTGELFF. Written as DNA, the CDR3 is TGTGCCAGCAGCCGGGAGGATGCGGACCGAACGAACACCGGGGAGCTGTTTTTT.

This sequence joins TRBV2 and TRBJ2-2, with D perhaps matching TRBD2 (6 bases). Germline loops: CDR1 SNHLY, CDR2 FYNNEI. V shed 5 bases and J shed 6 bases, with 25 bases lying between them. The CDR3 consists of 18 residues. In DNA form, the CDR3 reads TGTGCCAGCAGTTCTACACCCCCTGCTGCGGGAACGGCCGGGGAGCTGTTTTTT. It translates to CASSSTPPAAGTAGELFF.

This chain connects TRBV5-1 to TRBJ2-1; 7 bases are a match to TRBD2. Germline V gives CDR1 SGHRS, CDR2 YFSETQ. The CDR3 covers 15 residues. V was pared by 4 bases and J by 5 bases, with 9 bases of the junction left unmatched. The CDR3 nucleotides are TGCGCCAGCAGCCTGGGCGGGACTAACCACAATGAGCAGTTCTTC. This gives the protein CASSLGGTNHNEQFF.

This chain connects TRBV7-9 to TRBJ2-3; the match to TRBD2 covers 12 bases. From germline, CDR1 is SEHNR and CDR2 FQNEAQ (reference sequence). The CDR3 contains 16 residues. The trim removed 3 bases at V and 2 bases at J, leaving 3 bases unmatched. This chain's CDR3 is CASSFLAGGTTDTQYF. The CDR3 region has the DNA TGTGCCAGCAGCTTTCTAGCGGGAGGGACCACAGATACGCAGTATTTT.

This clone appeared once. The chain couples TRBV6-2 or TRBV6-3 to TRBJ1-2, with 9 bases that match TRBD1. This CDR3 has 18 residues. Trimming at V came to 6 bases and at J to 2 bases, leaving 16 bases not matched to a gene. Germline CDR1 and CDR2: MNHEY and SVGEGT. The DNA for the CDR3 is TGTGCCAGCAGCTCCCTCAGGGGACAGGGACGCCTCAACTATGGCTACACCTTC. This gives the protein CASSSLRGQGRLNYGYTF.

This chain joins TRBV29-1 and TRBJ1-3; D is ambiguous. The germline V gene encodes CDR1 SQVTM and CDR2 ANQGSEA. The CDR3 has 13 amino acids. Deletions cut 4 bases from V and 0 bases from J, with 7 bases between. This chain's CDR3 is CSVALVSGNTIYF. The CDR3 DNA is TGCAGCGTTGCTCTAGTCTCTGGAAACACCATATATTTT. Combining the CDR3 with reference TRBV29-1 and TRBJ1-3 gives the whole variable domain SAVISQKPSRDICQRGTSLTIQCQVDSQVTMMFWYRQQPGQSLTLIATANQGSEATYESGFVIDKFPISRPNLTFSTLTVSNMSPEDSSIYLCSVALVSGNTIYFGEGSWLTVV.

The chain is built from TRBV7-2 and TRBJ2-2; 8 bases fit TRBD1. The germline V gene has CDR1 SGHTA and CDR2 FQGNSA. J gave up 7 bases and V 7 bases, and 11 bases lay outside the gene matches. The CDR3 has 15 residues. CDR3 coding DNA: TGTGCCAGCACCGGCGGACAGGGTAGATACGGGGAGCTGTTTTTT. This translates into CASTGGQGRYGELFF.

This chain uses TRBV30 with TRBJ1-2, with D perhaps TRBD1 (5 bases). CDR3 length: 18 residues. Germline V gene lookup returns CDR1 GTSNPN and CDR2 SVGIG (reference sequence). V lost 2 bases and J 3 bases, leaving 25 bases between the germline ends. This chain's CDR3 is CAWSKAGTSGRADYGYTF. CDR3 coding DNA: TGTGCCTGGAGTAAAGCCGGGACTAGCGGGAGGGCCGACTATGGCTACACCTTC.

The chain employs TRBV28 and TRBJ1-1, with D unclear. Looked up from germline, CDR1 is MDHEN and CDR2 is SYDVKM. Trimming cost V 7 bases and J 6 bases, with 27 bases left between them. The CDR3 has 17 amino acids. CDR3 nucleotides: TGTGCCAGCACCATCGTACGTCGGGTAGGTAGGAGCGCTGAAGCTTTCTTT. This gives the protein CASTIVRRVGRSAEAFF.

The chain recombines TRBV7-9 with TRBJ2-1; maybe TRBD2 (5 bases). In germline, CDR1 is SEHNR, CDR2 FQNEAQ (reference sequence). CDR3 length: 17 amino acids. Trimming pared 5 bases from V and 0 bases from J, leaving 17 bases between. The CDR3 sequence: CASSPRLPLSSYNEQFF. CDR3 bases: TGTGCCAGCAGCCCGAGACTACCCTTGAGCTCCTACAATGAGCAGTTCTTC.

The chain has TRBV3-1 (or the pseudogene TRBV3-2) and TRBJ2-3; a weak D match, TRBD2 (6 bases). CDR1 is LGHDT, CDR2 YNNKEL, per germline (reference sequence). V was trimmed by 3 bases and J by 4 bases, leaving 11 bases between them. The CDR3 extends over 14 amino acids. Here the CDR3 reads CASSQASEADTQYF. As DNA, the CDR3 is TGTGCCAGCAGCCAGGCTAGCGAGGCAGATACGCAGTATTTT.

Only one count was recorded for this clone. This rearrangement joins TRBV30 to TRBJ2-7; 8 positions match TRBD1. V trimming: 3 bases; J trimming: 1 base; junction bases outside the gene matches: 2. Germline CDR1 reads GTSNPN; CDR2 reads SVGIG (reference sequence). This CDR3 is 13 amino acids long. The CDR3 spells CAWRTGGSYEQYF. The CDR3, as DNA: TGTGCCTGGAGAACAGGGGGTTCCTACGAGCAGTACTTC.

This clone was observed a single time. The chain uses TRBV2 and TRBJ2-1, with 12 bases aligning to TRBD2. The J segment lost 2 bases and the V segment lost 5 bases, leaving 7 bases of the junction unmatched. Germline CDR1 and CDR2: SNHLY and FYNNEI. The length of the CDR3 is 17 residues. DNA for the CDR3: TGTGCCAGCAGTTGGGGCCGGACTAGCGGGACCTACAATGAGCAGTTCTTC. Its protein is CASSWGRTSGTYNEQFF.

V usage is TRBV7-2 and J usage is TRBJ2-7; D unresolved. This CDR3 comprises 13 residues. V was pared by 5 bases and J by 9 bases, with 17 bases between. Per germline, CDR1 SGHTA and CDR2 FQGNSA. CDR3 in amino acids: CASSPNGLSGQYV. The CDR3 DNA reads TGTGCCAGCAGCCCCAATGGTCTATCCGGGCAGTACGTC.

This clone has a single count. The chain carries TRBV7-3 and TRBJ2-1, with 8 positions matching TRBD2. Germline CDR1 and CDR2: SGHTA and FQGTGA. J gave up 5 bases and V 6 bases, and 9 bases lay outside the gene matches. The CDR3 runs to 15 residues. Here the CDR3 DNA reads TGTGCCAGCAGTAGAAGCGGGAGAAAGGACAATGAGCAGTTCTTC. This codes for CASSRSGRKDNEQFF.

The gene calls are TRBV25-1 and TRBJ2-7, with D tentatively TRBD1 (5 bases). The V gene lost 2 bases and the J gene lost 1 base, with 9 bases spanning the gap. The CDR3 covers 14 residues. From germline, CDR1 is MGHDK and CDR2 SYGVNS. The CDR3 loop is CASSETGPSYEQYF. The CDR3 DNA is TGTGCCAGCAGTGAAACAGGACCTTCCTACGAGCAGTACTTC.

The V call is TRBV3-1 (or the pseudogene TRBV3-2), the J call TRBJ2-7; 7 positions match TRBD2. Germline V gives CDR1 LGHDT, CDR2 YNNKEL (reference sequence). The CDR3 has 14 residues. V dropped 4 bases and J dropped 2; count of bases not matched to a gene: 5. The CDR3 region has the DNA TGTGCCAGCAGCCTGACGGGACTAACCTACGAGCAGTACTTC. Translation: CASSLTGLTYEQYF.